These T cell receptor beta chains were read from a single sample in a study of blood T cells in healthy people across ages. TCRdb analysed the 5' RACE reads with MiXCR anew, one entry per CDR3 protein. The table includes around 1,900,000 distinct CDR3 sequences, 30% to 40% detected once. The sample comprised blood. All receptors come from a human donor in good health. CDR3s include the opening cysteine and the closing phenylalanine or tryptophan. Fields, in order: J gene, clone size, V gene, D gene, CDR3 DNA, CDR3 protein. D genes are given only for firm matches. Clone size is given for some rows only: seen once, a few or many times, or a class if the clone is expanded.

TRBJ1-6	-	TRBV28	-	TGTGCCAGCAGACCCAGGGGTTCCTATAATTCACCCCTCCACTTT	CASRPRGSYNSPLHF
TRBJ2-5	-	TRBV7-9	-	TGTGCCTGCAGCCCTGGGCAGACCCAGTACTTC	CACSPGQTQYF
TRBJ2-1	few	TRBV7-9	-	TGTGCCAGCAGCTCCCCCAAGGTCGGTTCCTACAATGAGCAGTTCTTC	CASSSPKVGSYNEQFF
TRBJ1-5	-	TRBV7-2	-	TGTGCCAGCAGCTTAGGAGGGCAGGCAGGGCAGCCCCAGCATTTT	CASSLGGQAGQPQHF
TRBJ2-3	-	TRBV28	-	TGTGCCAGTCATTGGGCAGGGGACACTTTTAGCACAGATACGCAGTATTTT	CASHWAGDTFSTDTQYF
TRBJ2-3	-	TRBV13	TRBD2	TGTGCCAGCAGCTCGGGGGGATCGGGTCCAGATACGCAGTATTTT	CASSSGGSGPDTQYF
TRBJ2-1	-	TRBV3-1	TRBD2	TGTGCCAGCAGCCAAGCTAGCGGAGACCTAAATGAGCAGTTCTTC	CASSQASGDLNEQFF
TRBJ1-2	-	TRBV10-3	-	TGTGCCATCAGTGATGAGGGTTCGGACTATGGCTACACCTTC	CAISDEGSDYGYTF
TRBJ1-3	-	TRBV12-3/TRBV12-4	-	TGTGCCAGCACCGGATACTCTGGAAACACCATATATTTT	CASTGYSGNTIYF
TRBJ1-2	few	TRBV13	-	TGTGCCAGCAGCTTAGGCACGGCAGCTTCCTATGGCTACACCTTC	CASSLGTAASYGYTF
TRBJ2-2	-	TRBV7-2	-	TGTGCCAGCAGCTCCCGACTGGCGGACACCGGGGAGCTGTTTTTT	CASSSRLADTGELFF
TRBJ2-5	few	TRBV5-1	-	TGCGCCAGCAGCAATGGAATTAAACAAGAGACCCAGTACTTC	CASSNGIKQETQYF
TRBJ1-4	few	TRBV20-1	TRBD1	TGCAGTGCTAGAGATACAGGGGGCGGTGAAAAACTGTTTTTT	CSARDTGGGEKLFF
TRBJ2-1	-	TRBV20-1	TRBD2	TGCAGTGCTCTTTCCCCACGGGGGGGCAATGAGCAGTTCTTC	CSALSPRGGNEQFF
TRBJ1-5	-	TRBV14	-	TGTGCCAGCAGCCAAGAAAAAAACGGAGTGGCGTGGGGGACCAGCAATCAGCCCCAGCATTTT	CASSQEKNGVAWGTSNQPQHF
TRBJ2-2	few	TRBV5-5	-	TGTGCCAGCAGCCCAGACCCGGAGGGGGGCTCGGGGGAGCTGTTTTTT	CASSPDPEGGSGELFF
TRBJ1-1	-	TRBV6-2/TRBV6-3	-	TGTGCCAGCAGTCGGACAATGGGCACTGAAGCTTTCTTT	CASSRTMGTEAFF
TRBJ2-5	few	TRBV4-2	-	TGTGCCAGCAGCCAAGAATCCGAGGGAAGAGAAACCCAGTACTTC	CASSQESEGRETQYF
TRBJ2-4	-	TRBV7-3	TRBD2	TGTGCCAGCAGCTGGACTAGCGGAGCTGGGGAGCAGTACTTC	CASSWTSGAGEQYF
TRBJ2-1	few	TRBV20-1	-	TGCAGTGCTAGTCCAAACAATGAGCAGTTCTTC	CSASPNNEQFF
TRBJ2-5	-	TRBV7-6	-	TGTGCCAGCAGCTTAGTCGTCGGGGGGCCTCAAGAGACCCAGTACTTC	CASSLVVGGPQETQYF
TRBJ2-4	-	TRBV6-1	-	TGTGCCAGCCGACTCGGATTCGACAAAAACATTCAGTACTTC	CASRLGFDKNIQYF
TRBJ1-2	-	TRBV6-5	-	TGTACCAGCAGCCCACGGGAGGAATATGGCTACACCTTC	CTSSPREEYGYTF
TRBJ2-1	-	TRBV24-1	TRBD1	TGTGCCACCAGTGATTATAGGACAGGGGGCTGCAATGTGCAGTTCTTC	CATSDYRTGGCNVQFF
TRBJ2-7	-	TRBV5-1	TRBD1	TGCGCCAGCAGCGAGGGGACAGGTCACTACGAGCAGTACTTC	CASSEGTGHYEQYF
TRBJ1-4	-	TRBV29-1	-	TGCAGCGTTGTAAACCCGACCTCCTCAACTAATGAAAAACTGTTTTTT	CSVVNPTSSTNEKLFF
TRBJ1-2	-	TRBV4-3	TRBD1	TGCGCCAGCAGCCAAGGGACAGGGGCCACTAATAACTATGGCTACACCTTC	CASSQGTGATNNYGYTF
TRBJ2-1	-	TRBV2	TRBD1	TGTGCCAGCAGTGGGATCAAGACAGGGGGCCAGGGAGCATACAATGAGCAGTTCTTC	CASSGIKTGGQGAYNEQFF
TRBJ2-7	-	TRBV28	-	TGTGCCTGCAGTTTAAGAGGAGGTACTTTCGAGCAGTACTTC	CACSLRGGTFEQYF
TRBJ1-2	-	TRBV5-1	-	TGCGCCAGCAGCTACGAGGTTGAAGGCTACACCTTC	CASSYEVEGYTF
TRBJ1-2	-	TRBV7-2	-	TGTGCCAGCAGCTTAGAGGTTACTCGTGGCTACACCTTC	CASSLEVTRGYTF
TRBJ1-5	-	TRBV7-8	-	TGTGCCAGCAGCTTAGGTCTTGGGTTCGGTACACATAGCAATCAGCCCCAGCATTTT	CASSLGLGFGTHSNQPQHF
TRBJ1-1	-	TRBV21-1	-	TGTGCCAGCAGCAATATGGGACAGCGGTCGGCTGAAGCTTTCTTT	CASSNMGQRSAEAFF
TRBJ2-7	-	TRBV5-5	-	TGTGCCAGCAGCTTGGTAGTTCATTCGAGCTCCTACGAGCAGTACTTC	CASSLVVHSSSYEQYF
TRBJ2-3	few	TRBV7-8	-	TGTGCCAGCAGCTTATTGAGGGGGGGCGATACGCAGTATTTT	CASSLLRGGDTQYF
TRBJ1-5	-	TRBV20-1	-	TGCAGTGCTACCGGGGGGGCGACCAATCAGCCCCAGCATTTT	CSATGGATNQPQHF
TRBJ2-5	few	TRBV4-3	-	TGCGCCAGCAGCCAAGGTTCTGGGGGTCAAGAGACCCAGTACTTC	CASSQGSGGQETQYF
TRBJ1-1	-	TRBV18	-	TGTGCCAGCTCACGCGACCGATATGAAGCTTTCTTT	CASSRDRYEAFF
TRBJ1-1	few	TRBV6-2/TRBV6-3	-	TGTGCCAGCAGCGATACAGGGTCATGGACTGAAGCTTTCTTT	CASSDTGSWTEAFF
TRBJ2-1	few	TRBV6-1	-	TGTGCCAGCAGTGAAGGGTCAGGGGCTCACAATGAGCAGTTCTTC	CASSEGSGAHNEQFF
TRBJ2-7	-	TRBV4-2	TRBD2	TGTGCCAGCAGCCAAGAACCAGGGCGGGGGAATGCCTACGAGCAGTACTTC	CASSQEPGRGNAYEQYF
TRBJ2-3	-	TRBV2	-	TGTGCCAGCAGTGAATTCGTATCGCCAAGGGTGTATTTT	CASSEFVSPRVYF
TRBJ2-7	-	TRBV9	-	TGTGCCAGCAGCGTGGGGGAACACGAGCAGTACTTC	CASSVGEHEQYF
TRBJ1-2	-	TRBV7-8	-	TGTGCCAGCACCTGGGGGACCGGGAGCTATGGCTACACCTTC	CASTWGTGSYGYTF
TRBJ1-2	-	TRBV12-3/TRBV12-4	TRBD1	TGTGCCAGCAGTCATAAACAGGGGTACCATGGCTACACCTTC	CASSHKQGYHGYTF
TRBJ2-7	-	TRBV2	TRBD2	TGTGCCAGCAGTGAACTACGCGGGGGGACCTACGAGCAGTACTTC	CASSELRGGTYEQYF
TRBJ1-1	-	TRBV7-2	-	TGTGCCAGCAGCGCAATACAGGGTACTGAAGCTTTCTTT	CASSAIQGTEAFF
TRBJ2-5	-	TRBV9	TRBD1	TGTGCCAGCAGCGTAGGGGACAGGGCTATGGAGACCCAGTACTTC	CASSVGDRAMETQYF
TRBJ2-7	-	TRBV7-2	TRBD2	TGTGCCAGCAGCTTTCCCCCAACAGCGGGGGGGTACGAGCAGTACTTC	CASSFPPTAGGYEQYF
TRBJ1-2	few	TRBV7-2	TRBD1	TGTGCCAGCAGCCCTGGACAGGAGAGAGGCTACACCTTC	CASSPGQERGYTF
TRBJ1-2	few	TRBV5-1	TRBD1	TGCGCCAGCAGCTTGGCCTTAGGGGGCGCGTATGGCTACACCTTC	CASSLALGGAYGYTF
TRBJ2-5	few	TRBV10-3	TRBD2	TGTGCCATCAGTGTCAGCGGGGGGGCGGAGACCCAGTACTTC	CAISVSGGAETQYF
TRBJ1-1	-	TRBV6-2/TRBV6-3	-	TGTGCCAGCAGTTACGGGGGGCCCGTGACTGAAGCTTTCTTT	CASSYGGPVTEAFF
TRBJ2-1	few	TRBV20-1	-	TGCAGTGTGAAGGGAAATGAGCAGTTCTTC	CSVKGNEQFF
TRBJ1-2	few	TRBV14	-	TGTGCCAGCAGCCAAGCGGAATCTTATGGCTACACCTTC	CASSQAESYGYTF
TRBJ1-4	-	TRBV7-2	-	TGTGCCAGCAGCCGCCGGTTGGGGGAAGGGGAAAAACTGTTTTTT	CASSRRLGEGEKLFF
TRBJ1-6	-	TRBV12-3/TRBV12-4	-	TGTGCCAGCAGTTTATTCCCTTCACCCCTCCACTTT	CASSLFPSPLHF
TRBJ1-5	few	TRBV18	-	TGTGCCAGCTCACGCAATAATCAGCCCCAGCATTTT	CASSRNNQPQHF